This T cell receptor beta chain was sequenced for a study of blood T cell repertoires in COVID-19. The ends lost 0 bases at V and 1 base at J; junction bases unmatched: 2. The CDR3 sequence is 15 residues long. Germline V gene data show CDR1 as MNHEY and CDR2 as SVGAGI. The repertoire was sequenced with immunoSEQ multiplex PCR; TCRdb's copy has only in-frame clones and lacks some. The sample lists roughly 290,000 clones; around 85% were seen once. Sequenced material: PBMCs or T cells enriched from blood (not recorded which). This sequence originates from a man aged 30-40 years who had recovered from COVID-19. The V call is TRBV6-5, the J call TRBJ2-5; the match to TRBD2 covers 7 bases. CDR3 in amino acids: CASSYSQRGQETQYF. Here the CDR3 DNA reads TGTGCCAGCAGTTACTCACAGCGGGGCCAAGAGACCCAGTACTTC.